This TCR beta chain was recorded in a study of blood T cells in healthy people across ages. The sample providers were healthy Caucasian people from Russia, aged about 6 to 95. The study, taken as a whole, reports: The lack of PBMC sorting stopped any conclusive naive versus antigen-experienced comparison. A greater number of naive CD4+ cells and higher diversity distinguished long-lived donors from aged donors. The diversity estimates, figures obtained from one million T cells, were considered underestimates.

The CDR3 runs 15 residues. Trimming took off 9 bases at V and 2 bases at J, with 14 bases between the two ends. Germline loops: CDR1 MNHEY, CDR2 SVGEGT. Through a sample-barcoded 5' primer and a J-beta primer mix, a second PCR was run for roughly 7 to 11 cycles. TCRdb re-called the 5' RACE reads with MiXCR, one entry per CDR3 protein. This table has roughly 700,000 distinct CDR3 sequences, approximately 50% appearing once. Of note for this clonotype: The antigen is unknown.

Sequences were obtained from blood. The chain has TRBV6-2 or TRBV6-3 and TRBJ2-6, with D possibly being TRBD1 or TRBD2 (5 bases each). The receptor comes from a woman aged 55-69 years in good health. The CDR3 here is CASTPRDPGANVLTF. DNA of the CDR3: TGTGCCAGTACTCCCCGGGACCCTGGGGCCAACGTCCTGACTTTC.